What follows are 10 T cell receptor beta chains derived from one specimen sequenced in a study of read filtering for tumor transcriptome and immune sequencing. Molecular barcoded adaptors covering alpha/delta and beta/gamma chains were used on roughly 370 ng RNA. A single record per CDR3 protein comes from TCRdb applying MiXCR to the reads. Among 60,000 to 80,000 distinct CDR3 sequences listed, more than 11% were seen once. The specimen was a population of CD138-negative cells sorted from bone marrow. The receptors were gathered from a donor over 35 with multiple myeloma.

There are many counts of this clonotype. The chain employs TRBV2 and TRBJ2-1; TRBD1 agrees at 7 bases. Trimming removed 6 bases from V and 4 bases from J; junction bases left unmatched: 12. CDR3 length: 16 residues. The germline V gene encodes CDR1 SNHLY and CDR2 FYNNEI. The CDR3 nucleotides read TGTGCCAGCAGCTACAGGGGCCGCGAACTTTACAATGAGCAGTTCTTC. It yields the protein CASSYRGRELYNEQFF. The full variable domain, completed using reference TRBV2 and TRBJ2-1, is EPEVTQTPSHQVTQMGQEVILRCVPISNHLYFYWYRQILGQKVEFLVSFYNNEISEKSEIFDDQFSVERPDGSNFTLKIRSTKLEDSAMYFCASSYRGRELYNEQFFGPGTRLTVL.

This clonotype has a handful of counts. The V call is TRBV20-1, the J call TRBJ1-5; no reliable D call. Germline V gene data show CDR1 as DFQATT and CDR2 as SNEGSKA (reference sequence). The CDR3 consists of 16 residues. V gave up 0 bases and J gave up 0 bases, with 12 bases separating them. DNA of the CDR3: TGCAGTGCTAGAGAGGGGAGTCGAGATAGCAATCAGCCCCAGCATTTT. Its protein product is CSAREGSRDSNQPQHF.

Of note for this clonotype: Relative to the germline gene, one junction end is altered; a read error may explain this. The chain couples TRBV12-5 to TRBJ2-7, with D perhaps TRBD2 (5 bases). Germline V gene sequence: CDR1 LGHNT, CDR2 FRNRAP. This CDR3 comprises 12 residues. CDR3 sequence (DNA): TGTGCTAGTGGTTTGGGGGGAGACGAGCGGTACTTC. Protein: CASGLGGDERYF. The entire variable domain, with the rest obtained from reference TRBV12-5 and TRBJ2-7, is as follows: DARVTQTPRHKVTEMGQEVTMRCQPILGHNTVFWYRQTMMQGLELLAYFRNRAPLDDSGMPKDRFSAEMPDATLATLKIQPSEPRDSAVYFCASGLGGDERYFGPGTRLTVT.

To note about this clonotype: A read error likely explains this, since a far larger clone differs by one base. V is TRBV14 and J is TRBJ2-7, with 8 bases fitting TRBD1. The CDR3 is made up of 12 amino acids. V dropped 3 bases and J dropped 7; count of bases not matched to a gene: 2. Germline CDR1 SGHDN, CDR2 FVKESK. This CDR3 reads CASSQGQVEQYF. CDR3 bases: TGTGCCAGCAGCCAGGGACAGGTGGAGCAGTACTTC.

This clonotype was seen only a few times. A much larger clone is a single base away; this may be a read error. This chain connects TRBV7-8 to TRBJ2-1; D call uncertain. CDR3 length: 16 amino acids. CDR1 and CDR2 (germline): SGHVS, FQNEAQ. The CDR3 DNA is TGTGCCAGCAGCTTAGGTGCCGGGCTTTCCTACAATGAGCAGTCCTTC. Translation gives CASSLGAGLSYNEQSF.

In its sample, this clonotype was seen many times. A junction end diverges from the germline sequence, so it may reflect a read error. This chain links TRBV7-3 with TRBJ2-3; no reliable D call. CDR3 size: 13 residues. Germline CDR1 and CDR2: SGHTA and FQGTGA. CDR3 nucleotides: TGTGCCAGCAGATTAACAGAGGCAGATACGCAGTATTTT. This codes for CASRLTEADTQYF.

This clonotype was observed many times. The chain is built from TRBV5-1 and TRBJ2-7; D is uncertain. V lost 0 bases and J 2 bases, leaving 6 bases between the germline ends. The CDR3 totals 13 residues. From germline, CDR1 is SGHRS and CDR2 YFSETQ. CDR3 amino acids: CASSLVVAYEQYF. The CDR3 DNA is TGCGCCAGCAGCTTGGTTGTAGCCTACGAGCAGTACTTC.

The rearrangement uses TRBV7-2 and TRBJ2-1, with 11 bases that match TRBD2. There are 18 residues in the CDR3. Germline assignment: CDR1 SGHTA and CDR2 FQGNSA. V trimming: 2 bases; J trimming: 10 bases; junction bases outside the gene matches: 16. CDR3 DNA sequence: TGTGCCAGCAGCTTAAATAGCCCCGGGACTAGCGGATTGGGCGAGCAGTTCTTC. Translation gives CASSLNSPGTSGLGEQFF. Full variable domain (rest looked up from reference TRBV7-2 and TRBJ2-1): GAGVSQSPSNKVTEKGKDVELRCDPISGHTALYWYRQSLGQGLEFLIYFQGNSAPDKSGLPSDRFSAERTGGSVSTLTIQRTQQEDSAVYLCASSLNSPGTSGLGEQFFGPGTRLTVL.

The rearrangement links TRBV5-8 to TRBJ1-5; D remains unclear. V lost 3 bases and J lost 4, with 5 bases in between. The CDR3 extends over 12 amino acids. Per germline, CDR1 SGHTS and CDR2 YDEGEE. CDR3 residues: CASSSINQPQHF. The CDR3 nucleotides are TGTGCCAGCAGCTCTATAAATCAGCCCCAGCATTTT.

The chain couples TRBV3-1 to TRBJ2-7, with unresolved D. V lost 6 bases to trimming and J lost 1 base, with 10 bases between them. Germline V gives CDR1 LGHDT, CDR2 YNNKEL (reference sequence). The CDR3 extends over 13 amino acids. CDR3 sequence: CASSRPPSYEQYF. The CDR3 DNA reads TGTGCCAGCAGTCGCCCCCCTTCCTACGAGCAGTACTTC.